This TCR beta chain was sequenced for a study of cytomegalovirus exposure and HLA in healthy donors. Whole-study results and caveats: V segments that were indistinguishable, TRBV6-2 and TRBV6-3 among them, were omitted from analysis. In a later analysis, about 17,000 TCR beta sequences were associated with HLA alleles at 0.05 false discovery rate. Data from an earlier analysis indicated that most TCR beta V segments were productive either about 90% or about 30% of the time. Researchers reported in a later analysis that a missense DCLRE1C variant was tied to TCR beta V- and J-gene trimming.

13 Jbeta primers and 60 Vbeta primers were used for the PCR. Clones were read by immunoSEQ multiplex PCR, and TCRdb kept only the in-frame ones, dropping some. The sample holds around 53,000 clones, almost 85% seen once. In regard to this clone: Its antigen is unidentified.

The CDR3 totals 18 residues. Germline V gene lookup returns CDR1 SGHTA and CDR2 FQGTGA. Trimming pared 4 bases from V and 0 bases from J, leaving 22 bases between. The J gene is TRBJ2-7, the V gene TRBV7-3, with a weak D call TRBD2 (6 bases). Sequenced sample: PBMCs. The TCR was taken from a man aged 50-60 years in good health and CMV-seronegative. As DNA, the CDR3 is TGTGCCAGCAGCTCTATAGCGCGGGACTTCGAGAGCTCCTACGAGCAGTACTTC. As protein: CASSSIARDFESSYEQYF.